This is a list of T cell receptor beta chains from one sample in a study of T-cell memory formation after mild COVID-19. TCRdb analysed the 5' RACE reads with MiXCR anew, one entry per CDR3 protein. The sample shows around 300,000 distinct CDR3 sequences, 15% to 20% of them seen only once. Sequences were obtained from PBMCs or a T cell subset sorted from them (not recorded which). Every receptor here comes from a man younger than 35 who had mild COVID-19 (a few samples of this study predate the infection). Cell type and time point are not known. The CDR3 runs from the conserved cysteine through the conserved F or W. D genes are given only for firm matches. Not every row has a clone size; where given, it reads once, few, many or a size class.

11,.,TRBV5-1,many,TRBJ2-4,CASSLENIQYF,TGCGCCAGCAGCTTGGAAAACATTCAGTACTTC
13,.,TRBV7-2,.,TRBJ1-1,CASSFPGQMGAFF,TGTGCCAGCAGCTTCCCAGGACAGATGGGGGCTTTCTTT
15,TRBD1,TRBV9,few,TRBJ2-5,CASSGTGTGEETQYF,TGTGCCAGCAGCGGAACCGGGACAGGGGAAGAGACCCAGTACTTC
17,TRBD2,TRBV6-6,.,TRBJ2-3,CASSYPTSGGATDTQYF,TGTGCCAGCAGTTACCCAACTAGCGGGGGGGCGACAGATACGCAGTATTTT
12,.,TRBV5-1,.,TRBJ2-1,CARSPQYNEQFF,TGCGCCAGAAGCCCACAATACAATGAGCAGTTCTTC
15,TRBD2,TRBV20-1,many,TRBJ2-1,CSARGRRGGLNEQFF,TGCAGTGCTAGAGGTCGGCGGGGGGGCCTTAATGAGCAGTTCTTC
12,TRBD1,TRBV27,many,TRBJ2-7,CASSHGQGTEYF,TGTGCCAGCAGTCACGGACAGGGTACCGAGTACTTC
14,.,TRBV12-3/TRBV12-4,.,TRBJ2-5,CASSTTGSSETQYF,TGTGCCAGCAGTACAACAGGGTCATCGGAGACCCAGTACTTC
15,.,TRBV12-3/TRBV12-4,.,TRBJ1-1,CASSFSVTANTEAFF,TGTGCCAGCAGTTTTTCCGTGACTGCGAACACTGAAGCTTTCTTT
14,.,TRBV7-9,.,TRBJ2-1,CASSLLDPLNEQFF,TGTGCCAGCAGCTTATTGGACCCCCTCAATGAGCAGTTCTTC
14,TRBD1,TRBV7-2,few,TRBJ2-3,CATSGTGGYDTQYF,TGTGCCACGTCCGGGACAGGGGGTTACGATACGCAGTATTTT
13,.,TRBV4-3,.,TRBJ1-1,CASQPGDRTEAFF,TGCGCCAGCCAGCCGGGTGACAGGACTGAAGCTTTCTTT
15,TRBD1,TRBV6-5,.,TRBJ2-7,CASSYSPGQTYEQYF,TGTGCCAGCAGTTACTCTCCGGGACAGACCTACGAGCAGTACTTC
15,TRBD2,TRBV6-5,few,TRBJ2-2,CASSLSGTRTGELFF,TGTGCCAGCAGTCTCTCCGGGACTAGAACCGGGGAGCTGTTTTTT
13,TRBD1,TRBV7-2,.,TRBJ2-5,CASRKGQEETQYF,TGTGCCAGCAGGAAAGGACAGGAAGAGACCCAGTACTTC
14,.,TRBV29-1,.,TRBJ2-1,CSAYAGESYNEQFF,TGCAGCGCCTACGCAGGGGAGTCGTACAATGAGCAGTTCTTC
18,.,TRBV27,.,TRBJ2-1,CASSFEGGPPISYNEQFF,TGTGCCAGCAGTTTTGAGGGGGGCCCACCTATTAGCTACAATGAGCAGTTCTTC
15,TRBD1,TRBV10-3,many,TRBJ1-5,CAISEPGTDNQPQHF,TGTGCCATCAGTGAACCCGGGACAGATAATCAGCCCCAGCATTTT
13,.,TRBV12-3/TRBV12-4,.,TRBJ2-7,CASSLGASYEQYF,TGTGCCAGCAGTTTAGGGGCTTCCTACGAGCAGTACTTC
12,.,TRBV7-2,few,TRBJ2-5,CASSTDQSPQYF,TGTGCCAGCAGCACGGACCAGAGTCCCCAGTACTTC
14,.,TRBV10-3,.,TRBJ2-3,CATTRRGFTDTQYF,TGTGCCACCACCCGGCGGGGATTCACAGATACGCAGTATTTT
15,TRBD1,TRBV7-2,.,TRBJ2-5,CASSPDRGGTETQYF,TGTGCCAGCAGCCCGGACAGGGGGGGTACAGAGACCCAGTACTTC
14,TRBD2,TRBV20-1,.,TRBJ2-3,CSARRRGYTDTQYF,TGCAGTGCTAGACGGCGGGGGTACACAGATACGCAGTATTTT
15,.,TRBV4-1,.,TRBJ2-1,CASSLPLTLGNEQFF,TGCGCCAGCAGCCTCCCTTTGACTCTGGGGAATGAGCAGTTCTTC
13,TRBD1,TRBV20-1,few,TRBJ2-5,CSAPDRGVETQYF,TGCAGTGCCCCAGACAGGGGGGTCGAGACCCAGTACTTC
14,.,TRBV28,.,TRBJ2-5,CASIELGRGETQYF,TGTGCCAGCATTGAGCTGGGGCGTGGGGAGACCCAGTACTTC
18,TRBD2,TRBV6-6,.,TRBJ2-2,CASSRTSGGAANTGELFF,TGTGCCAGCAGCCGGACTAGCGGGGGGGCCGCGAACACCGGGGAGCTGTTTTTT
12,.,TRBV24-1,.,TRBJ2-1,CATSDGGLGQFF,TGTGCCACCAGTGATGGGGGGTTAGGGCAGTTCTTC
14,.,TRBV7-2,.,TRBJ1-1,CASRPSLWNTEAFF,TGTGCCAGCAGGCCGAGCCTCTGGAACACTGAAGCTTTCTTT
14,.,TRBV7-9,few,TRBJ2-1,CASSWGGLDNEQFF,TGTGCCAGCAGCTGGGGGGGGCTGGACAATGAGCAGTTCTTC
15,.,TRBV7-8,.,TRBJ1-1,CASSLSSGKNTEAFF,TGTGCCAGCAGCTTAAGTTCAGGGAAGAACACTGAAGCTTTCTTT
17,TRBD1,TRBV5-1,.,TRBJ1-1,CASSWRPGQVNKTEAFF,TGCGCCAGCAGCTGGAGACCGGGACAGGTTAATAAGACTGAAGCTTTCTTT
12,.,TRBV4-1,few,TRBJ2-3,CASSGSPDTQYF,TGCGCCAGCAGCGGGAGTCCAGATACGCAGTATTTT
16,TRBD1,TRBV7-6,.,TRBJ1-1,CASSLAGGGMNTEAFF,TGTGCCAGCAGCTTAGCAGGGGGCGGGATGAACACTGAAGCTTTCTTT
14,.,TRBV10-3,.,TRBJ2-1,CAISSDSRNNEQFF,TGTGCCATCAGTTCGGACAGTCGGAATAATGAGCAGTTCTTC
16,TRBD2,TRBV12-3/TRBV12-4,few,TRBJ2-3,CASSLFRGVSTDTQYF,TGTGCCAGCAGTTTGTTCCGGGGGGTCAGCACAGATACGCAGTATTTT
16,TRBD1,TRBV25-1,.,TRBJ2-2,CASGRGTGDGTGELFF,TGTGCCAGCGGCCGCGGAACAGGGGATGGAACCGGGGAGCTGTTTTTT
17,TRBD1,TRBV24-1,.,TRBJ2-2,CATSDRTGARGTGELFF,TGTGCCACCAGTGATCGGACAGGGGCGCGGGGCACCGGGGAGCTGTTTTTT
16,TRBD2,TRBV7-3,many,TRBJ2-1,CASSLMAGGSYNEQFF,TGTGCCAGCAGCTTAATGGCGGGGGGCTCCTACAATGAGCAGTTCTTC
12,.,TRBV18,many,TRBJ2-3,CASSPERDTQYF,TGTGCCAGCTCACCGGAGAGGGATACGCAGTATTTT
16,TRBD1,TRBV7-2,.,TRBJ1-1,CASSSPGGDRVTEAFF,TGTGCCAGCAGCTCGCCAGGGGGGGACAGGGTCACTGAAGCTTTCTTT
17,TRBD1,TRBV4-3,.,TRBJ2-1,CASSQDLPGQVHNEQFF,TGCGCCAGCAGCCAAGATCTTCCGGGACAGGTCCACAATGAGCAGTTCTTC
14,.,TRBV11-2,.,TRBJ2-1,CASSFIGGQGEQFF,TGTGCCAGCAGCTTTATCGGGGGGCAGGGTGAGCAGTTCTTC
15,.,TRBV4-1,.,TRBJ2-5,CASSHPGGGGETQYF,TGCGCCAGCAGCCACCCCGGGGGCGGGGGTGAGACCCAGTACTTC
13,.,TRBV7-3,few,TRBJ2-2,CASSLTRSGELFF,TGTGCCAGCAGCTTAACTAGATCCGGGGAGCTGTTTTTT
15,TRBD1,TRBV6-1,.,TRBJ1-2,CASSEARTGTYGYTF,TGTGCCAGCAGTGAAGCCAGGACAGGGACCTATGGCTACACCTTC